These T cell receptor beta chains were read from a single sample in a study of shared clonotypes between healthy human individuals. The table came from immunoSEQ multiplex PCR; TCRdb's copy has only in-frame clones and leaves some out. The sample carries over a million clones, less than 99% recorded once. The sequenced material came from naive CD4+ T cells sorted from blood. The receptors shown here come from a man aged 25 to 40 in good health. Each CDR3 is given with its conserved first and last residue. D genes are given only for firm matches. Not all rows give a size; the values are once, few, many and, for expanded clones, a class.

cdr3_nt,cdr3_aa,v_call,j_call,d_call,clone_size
TGCAGCGGGAAAACGGGCTCCCGCACAGATACGCAGTATTTT,CSGKTGSRTDTQYF,TRBV29-1,TRBJ2-3,NA,NA
TGTGCCTGGAGTAGGGGACCCCGGGCTTTCTTT,CAWSRGPRAFF,TRBV30,TRBJ1-1,NA,NA
TGTGCCTGCACGGGCTACCCAGGGCTGGGCACAGATACGCAGTATTTT,CACTGYPGLGTDTQYF,TRBV27,TRBJ2-3,NA,NA
TGTGCCATCAGTGGCGTTCTAAGCGGAAAAGACTCCTACAATGAGCAGTTCTTC,CAISGVLSGKDSYNEQFF,TRBV10-3,TRBJ2-1,NA,NA
TGCAGTGCTGGAGATACCTACGAGCAGTACTTC,CSAGDTYEQYF,TRBV20-1,TRBJ2-7,NA,NA
TGTGCCAGCAGATCAGAACCTGCAGGGGCGCAGTATTTT,CASRSEPAGAQYF,TRBV7-6,TRBJ2-3,NA,NA
TGTGCCAGCAGTCTACAGGGGGCATACACTGAAGCTTTCTTT,CASSLQGAYTEAFF,TRBV2,TRBJ1-1,TRBD1,NA
TGTGCCAGCAGCTCCTATTCAAGGTACGAGCAGTACTTC,CASSSYSRYEQYF,TRBV7-2,TRBJ2-7,NA,once
TGTGCCAGCAGCCAGGGACTCAGAATCAGATGGGAGACCCAGTACTTC,CASSQGLRIRWETQYF,TRBV7-2,TRBJ2-5,NA,NA
TGTGCCATCAGTGAGGCTTCCCGAGAGACCCAGTACTTC,CAISEASRETQYF,TRBV10-3,TRBJ2-5,NA,NA
TGTGCCAGCAGCTTGGTTCCCGGGGAGCTGTTTTTT,CASSLVPGELFF,TRBV5-6,TRBJ2-2,NA,NA
TGTGCCAGTAGTACCAGACCCTTTAGCGCATCCTCCTACGAGCAGTACTTC,CASSTRPFSASSYEQYF,TRBV19,TRBJ2-7,NA,NA
TGTGCCAGTAGTATTGGTTCTAGCGGGTTTGGGACCCAGTACTTC,CASSIGSSGFGTQYF,TRBV19,TRBJ2-5,TRBD2,NA
TGTGCCAGCAGTGAACCAGGGGGCACGACGAATGAGCAGTTCTTC,CASSEPGGTTNEQFF,TRBV6-1,TRBJ2-1,TRBD1,NA
TGTGCCACCAGAGATACGGGACTAGCGGGAGCCAATGAGCAGTTCTTC,CATRDTGLAGANEQFF,TRBV15,TRBJ2-1,TRBD2,NA
TGCAGCGTCGCCGGGACGGCTAGAAACTATGGCTACACCTTC,CSVAGTARNYGYTF,TRBV29-1,TRBJ1-2,NA,NA
TGTGCCAGCAGTTACGGCCAGGGATCCTATGGCTACACCTTC,CASSYGQGSYGYTF,TRBV6-6,TRBJ1-2,NA,NA
TGTGCCAGCAGCTTGGAAGGACAGGGCGGAAAACTGTTTTTT,CASSLEGQGGKLFF,TRBV5-4,TRBJ1-4,TRBD1,NA
TGTGCCAGTAGTATGAGGGGGGTACATCAGCCCCAGCATTTT,CASSMRGVHQPQHF,TRBV19,TRBJ1-5,NA,NA
TGTGCCAGCAGTCCTCTAGGGGACTATGGCTACACCTTC,CASSPLGDYGYTF,TRBV6-5,TRBJ1-2,NA,NA
TGTGCCAGCAGCTTAACGAGCGGACTCCAAGAGACCCAGTACTTC,CASSLTSGLQETQYF,TRBV7-9,TRBJ2-5,NA,NA
TGTGCCAGCAGCTCTCCTGCCGGGACAGATAGCAATCAGCCCCAGCATTTT,CASSSPAGTDSNQPQHF,TRBV7-8,TRBJ1-5,TRBD1,NA
TGTGCCAGCAGCCCCCACAGCGGGAGGGTCAATGAGCAGTTCTTC,CASSPHSGRVNEQFF,TRBV7-3,TRBJ2-1,TRBD2,NA
TGTGCCAGCAAGTGGTACACCGGGGAGCTGTTTTTT,CASKWYTGELFF,TRBV7-6,TRBJ2-2,NA,NA
TGTGCCTGGAGTGTTTTAGGACACAGATCCTATGGCTACACCTTC,CAWSVLGHRSYGYTF,TRBV30,TRBJ1-2,NA,NA
TGTGCCAGCAGCAAAGGGACTAGCGACTCCTACGAGCAGTACTTC,CASSKGTSDSYEQYF,TRBV4-2,TRBJ2-7,TRBD2,NA
TGTGCCAGCAGCTCCCGACAGGGTCTGGGCACAGATACGCAGTATTTT,CASSSRQGLGTDTQYF,TRBV11-3,TRBJ2-3,TRBD1,once
TGTGCCAGCAGATTGGACAGTGGGGGCTACACCTTC,CASRLDSGGYTF,TRBV2,TRBJ1-2,NA,NA
TGTGCCAGCTCACCATTGGAAGGAAACACTGAAGCTTTCTTT,CASSPLEGNTEAFF,TRBV18,TRBJ1-1,NA,NA
TGTGCCAGTAGTCCCGGACTAGCGGGACGTGGGTCGAGTAGGGAGACCCAGTACTTC,CASSPGLAGRGSSRETQYF,TRBV19,TRBJ2-5,TRBD2,NA
TGTGCCAGCAGCCGGAGGCGACAAGAGACCCAGTACTTC,CASSRRRQETQYF,TRBV7-6,TRBJ2-5,NA,NA
TGTGCCAGCAGCCAAAACAACTACGAGCAGTACTTC,CASSQNNYEQYF,TRBV7-8,TRBJ2-7,NA,NA
TGTGCCAGCAGTGGTCGACTAGCGGGAATATACAATGAGCAGTTCTTC,CASSGRLAGIYNEQFF,TRBV6-1,TRBJ2-1,TRBD2,NA
TGTGCCTTAAATACGCAGTATTTT,CALNTQYF,TRBV30,TRBJ2-3,NA,NA
TGTGCCAGCAGCTTGGCCACCGGGACCAGGACTCCCGGGGAGCTGTTTTTT,CASSLATGTRTPGELFF,TRBV5-4,TRBJ2-2,NA,NA
TGTGCCAGCAGCTTGGGGCCCGATGGGACTGAAGCTTTCTTT,CASSLGPDGTEAFF,TRBV7-8,TRBJ1-1,NA,NA
TGTGCCAGCAGCTTAGTCAGTGGACAGGGGGCTAATGAGCAGTTCTTC,CASSLVSGQGANEQFF,TRBV11-2,TRBJ2-1,TRBD1,NA
TGCGCCAGCAGCTTGGTACCGGGACAGGGTGATGGCTACACCTTC,CASSLVPGQGDGYTF,TRBV5-1,TRBJ1-2,TRBD1,NA
TGTGCCAGCAGTGACTCTCTGAATCAGCCCCAGCATTTT,CASSDSLNQPQHF,TRBV6-4,TRBJ1-5,NA,NA
TGTGCCAGCAGCTTGGTCCCTAGCGGGAGAACAGATACGCAGTATTTT,CASSLVPSGRTDTQYF,TRBV5-6,TRBJ2-3,TRBD2,NA
TGTGCCAGCAGCTCGAACCCGTCGGCGTATGAGCAGTTCTTC,CASSSNPSAYEQFF,TRBV7-6,TRBJ2-1,NA,NA
TGTGCCAGCAGTTGGGCAGAAACCGTTGGGTATCATCAGCCCCAGCATTTT,CASSWAETVGYHQPQHF,TRBV28,TRBJ1-5,NA,NA
TGTGCCAGCAGTTTACCCCAGGGCTCCTACAATGAGCAGTTCTTC,CASSLPQGSYNEQFF,TRBV28,TRBJ2-1,NA,NA
TGCGCCAGCGGGGATCTACCGGGGTCCGGGGAGCAGTACTTC,CASGDLPGSGEQYF,TRBV5-1,TRBJ2-7,NA,once
TGCGCCAGCAGCCCGACTAGCGGGAAATTCTACAATGAGCAGTTCTTC,CASSPTSGKFYNEQFF,TRBV4-3,TRBJ2-1,TRBD2,NA
TGCGCCAGCAGCTTGGAGACTAGCGGGAGACAGTTCTTC,CASSLETSGRQFF,TRBV5-1,TRBJ2-1,TRBD2,NA